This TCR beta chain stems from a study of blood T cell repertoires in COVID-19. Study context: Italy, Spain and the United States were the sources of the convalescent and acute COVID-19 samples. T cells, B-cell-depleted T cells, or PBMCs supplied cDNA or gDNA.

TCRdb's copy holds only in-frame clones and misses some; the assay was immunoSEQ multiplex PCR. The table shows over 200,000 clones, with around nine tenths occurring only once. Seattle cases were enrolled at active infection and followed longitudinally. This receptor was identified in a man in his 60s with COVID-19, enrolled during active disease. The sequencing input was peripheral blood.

This CDR3 is CASSPGTGANQPQHF. Here the CDR3 DNA reads TGTGCCAGCAGTCCTGGGACAGGGGCTAATCAGCCCCAGCATTTT. The chain combines TRBV2 with TRBJ1-5, with 10 bases identical to TRBD1. From germline, CDR1 is SNHLY and CDR2 FYNNEI. The V and J ends lost 5 bases and 4 bases, in that order; junction bases with no gene match: 5. The CDR3 covers 15 residues.